In this sample, the clone carrying this T cell receptor beta chain turned up a few times. The data are from a study of blood T cell repertoires in COVID-19. The germline gives CDR1 ENHRY, CDR2 SYGVKD. Trimming took 4 bases from V and 8 from J, leaving 17 bases between them. This CDR3 contains 14 residues. The method was immunoSEQ multiplex PCR; TCRdb's version includes in-frame clones alone and lacks a portion of them. The repertoire has under 250,000 clones, 65% to 90% of them found once; the top ten carry around 2.5%. The rearrangement links TRBV10-3 to TRBJ1-2; D is perhaps TRBD1 (5 bases). The clonotype originates from a woman aged 65 to 85 with COVID-19, enrolled during active disease. The sample was peripheral blood. For the CDR3, the DNA is TGTGCCATCAGTGCAGGGTTGGATGGACGCGGCTACACCTTC. Its protein product is CAISAGLDGRGYTF.